This TCR beta chain emerged from a study of beta chain features in type 1 diabetes. Study details: What patients shared with healthy donors was a similar profile of age, gender and cell yields. Findings and limits, study-wide: For patients and controls alike, PCR might favor shorter templates to the same degree. In all four CD4+ subsets, TCRB CDR3 length was significantly, moderately reduced in type 1 diabetes.

Investigators reverse transcribed all isolated RNA, so they sequenced expressed TCRB transcripts. TCRdb's copy holds only in-frame clones and misses some; the assay was immunoSEQ multiplex PCR. The data contain hundreds of thousands of clones, about 16% of them seen just once; the ten biggest clones take up approximately 0.087%. Trimming stripped 6 bases from V and 4 bases from J, with 13 bases between. Per germline, CDR1 SEHNR and CDR2 FQNEAQ (reference sequence). The CDR3 extends over 13 amino acids. Every donor provided one heparinised blood draw, which averaged approximately 120 mL. This clone was detected only a few times. As yet, its antigen is unknown.

Sequencing was done on a sample of naive CD4+ T cells from blood. The chain links TRBV7-9 to TRBJ2-7, with TRBD1 as a possible D gene (6 bases). The sequence derives from a man between 18 and 35 years old in good health. CDR3 sequence (DNA): TGTGCCAGCAGACCACAGGGATCATACGAGCAGTACTTC. This translates into CASRPQGSYEQYF.